This T cell receptor beta chain was identified in a study of blood T cell repertoires in COVID-19. Study in general: Nucleic acid was either cDNA or gDNA, and it came from T cells, B-cell-depleted T cells, or PBMCs.

This study enrolled people aged roughly 18 to 90 from 20 to 25 US geographic areas. Each participant's cohort was designated according to participant-reported clinical history. For recovered donors of Cohort 3, there were two negative PCRs, clearance, or symptom resolution. The protocol was immunoSEQ multiplex PCR, while the TCRdb copy is restricted to in-frame clones and leaves out a portion. The table shows some 150,000 clones, with approximately 91% occurring only once. This CDR3 contains 13 residues. Germline V gene sequence: CDR1 SGHVS, CDR2 FNYEAQ. Between the trimmed V and J ends, which lost 1 base and 5 bases, there was a span of 6 bases.

The chain links TRBV7-6 to TRBJ1-5; D is ambiguous. The source is a woman younger than 35 who had recovered from COVID-19. Sequenced: PBMCs or T cells enriched from blood (not recorded which). The CDR3 sequence is CASSLGRDQPQHF. In nucleotides, the CDR3 is TGTGCCAGCAGCTTAGGGAGAGATCAGCCCCAGCATTTT.